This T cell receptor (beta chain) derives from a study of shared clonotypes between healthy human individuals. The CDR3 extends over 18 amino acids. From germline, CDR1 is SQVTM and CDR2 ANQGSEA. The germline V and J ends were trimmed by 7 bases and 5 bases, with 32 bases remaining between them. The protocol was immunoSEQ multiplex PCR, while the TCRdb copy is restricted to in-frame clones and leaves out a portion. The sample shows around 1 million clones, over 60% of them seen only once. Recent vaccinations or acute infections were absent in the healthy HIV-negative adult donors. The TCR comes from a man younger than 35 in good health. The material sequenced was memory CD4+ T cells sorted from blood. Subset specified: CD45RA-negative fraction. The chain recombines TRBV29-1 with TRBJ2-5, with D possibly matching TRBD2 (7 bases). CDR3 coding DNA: TGCAGCGCAATAAACCTCCGATGGGGGGGCGAGAGAGGCGAGACCCAGTACTTC. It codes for CSAINLRWGGERGETQYF.